These T cell receptor beta chains were read from a single sample in a study of CD8+CD57+ T cells in acquired aplastic anemia. TCRdb redid the calling of the reads with MiXCR, one entry per CDR3 protein. The data contain around 180,000 distinct CDR3 sequences, around 48% of them seen just once; the ten biggest clones take up about 2%. What was sequenced was sorted CD4+, CD8+, or CD8+CD57+ T cells (not recorded which) from PBMCs. The receptors shown here come from a human donor with aplastic anemia. Both conserved end residues are part of each CDR3. D genes are given only for firm matches. Size is omitted from some rows. Given values are once, few, many or a class for expanded clones.

d_call	clone_size	v_call	j_call	cdr3_aa	cdr3_nt
-	-	TRBV2	TRBJ1-2	CASSDEGGGGYTF	TGTGCCAGCAGTGATGAAGGGGGAGGCGGCTACACCTTC
TRBD2	-	TRBV29-1	TRBJ2-2	CSVEMSAGDTGELFF	TGCAGCGTTGAAATGTCGGCGGGGGACACCGGGGAGCTGTTTTTT
TRBD2	-	TRBV11-2	TRBJ2-3	CASSLLATRANTQYF	TGTGCCAGCAGCCTACTAGCGACCCGCGCGAATACGCAGTATTTT
TRBD1	few	TRBV10-3	TRBJ2-7	CATSELLGQGAYEQYF	TGTGCCACCAGTGAGTTGCTGGGACAGGGGGCGTACGAGCAGTACTTC
-	many	TRBV14	TRBJ1-2	CATLRERDPTDGYTF	TGTGCCACCTTGAGGGAACGGGACCCGACCGATGGCTACACCTTC
-	many	TRBV9	TRBJ1-2	CASSVATGQPRYGYTF	TGTGCCAGCAGCGTAGCTACGGGGCAGCCACGCTATGGCTACACCTTC
TRBD1	-	TRBV4-1	TRBJ1-2	CASSPGQGANYGYTF	TGCGCCAGCAGCCCAGGACAGGGAGCTAACTATGGCTACACCTTC
-	many	TRBV2	TRBJ1-4	CASRGESANEKLFF	TGTGCCAGCAGGGGGGAGTCGGCTAATGAAAAACTGTTTTTT
TRBD2	-	TRBV20-1	TRBJ2-1	CSARAGGNEQFF	TGCAGTGCTAGAGCGGGAGGCAATGAGCAGTTCTTC
-	-	TRBV7-2	TRBJ2-3	CASSPPTDTQYF	TGTGCCAGCAGCCCGCCCACAGATACGCAGTATTTT
-	many	TRBV6-1	TRBJ1-2	CASSETWDYGYTF	TGTGCCAGCAGTGAAACATGGGACTATGGCTACACCTTC
TRBD1	many	TRBV9	TRBJ1-3	CASSAGGQVRNTIYF	TGTGCCAGCAGCGCTGGCGGACAGGTCCGAAACACCATATATTTT
-	-	TRBV7-3	TRBJ1-2	CASSLIGVGTNYGYTF	TGTGCCAGCAGCTTAATCGGGGTTGGAACTAACTATGGCTACACCTTC
-	-	TRBV19	TRBJ1-1	CASSILDPNTEAFF	TGTGCCAGTAGTATACTAGACCCGAACACTGAAGCTTTCTTT
TRBD2	-	TRBV4-1	TRBJ2-3	CASSLVAGVSTDTQYF	TGCGCCAGCAGCCTTGTAGCGGGGGTGAGCACAGATACGCAGTATTTT
TRBD2	many	TRBV7-8	TRBJ2-5	CASSTLAGGPGAQYF	TGTGCCAGCAGCACACTAGCGGGGGGTCCAGGGGCCCAGTACTTC
-	-	TRBV5-1	TRBJ1-1	CASSPGQKMNTEAFF	TGCGCCAGCAGCCCTGGGCAGAAAATGAACACTGAAGCTTTCTTT
-	-	TRBV29-1	TRBJ2-1	CSVVGDYNEQFF	TGCAGCGTTGTAGGCGATTACAATGAGCAGTTCTTC
-	-	TRBV25-1	TRBJ2-1	CASTSQGKGNGQFF	TGTGCCAGCACGTCCCAGGGGAAAGGCAATGGGCAGTTCTTC
-	-	TRBV9	TRBJ1-4	CASSVGGTNEKLFF	TGTGCCAGCAGCGTGGGAGGAACTAATGAAAAACTGTTTTTT
-	many	TRBV7-9	TRBJ2-1	CASSLANEQFF	TGTGCCAGCAGCTTGGCTAATGAGCAGTTCTTC
-	-	TRBV15	TRBJ2-7	CATSRDGGGQHEQYF	TGTGCCACCAGCAGAGATGGAGGGGGCCAGCACGAGCAGTACTTC
TRBD1	-	TRBV24-1	TRBJ1-3	CATRSSGQGANTIYF	TGTGCCACCAGGTCTTCGGGACAGGGGGCGAACACCATATATTTT
TRBD1	few	TRBV24-1	TRBJ2-1	CATSDNWDRVNEQFF	TGTGCCACCAGTGATAATTGGGACAGGGTAAATGAGCAGTTCTTC
TRBD2	many	TRBV9	TRBJ2-1	CASSVDPSGSYNEQFF	TGTGCCAGCAGCGTAGACCCTAGCGGGAGCTACAATGAGCAGTTCTTC
TRBD1	-	TRBV20-1	TRBJ2-1	CSASGTGNEQFF	TGCAGTGCTTCCGGGACAGGAAATGAGCAGTTCTTC
TRBD2	-	TRBV18	TRBJ2-1	CASSPLAGGRNEQFF	TGTGCCAGCTCACCCCTAGCGGGGGGTCGCAATGAGCAGTTCTTC
-	-	TRBV18	TRBJ1-1	CATQQALNTEAFF	TGTGCCACCCAACAGGCGCTGAACACTGAAGCTTTCTTT
-	-	TRBV9	TRBJ2-5	CASSSGTQSRETQYF	TGTGCCAGCAGCTCCGGGACACAGTCGCGGGAGACCCAGTACTTC
-	once	TRBV20-1	TRBJ2-7	CSASGYPYEQYF	TGCAGTGCTAGTGGGTATCCCTACGAGCAGTACTTC
-	few	TRBV30	TRBJ1-1	CAWDPVGMLTEAFF	TGTGCCTGGGACCCCGTAGGAATGTTGACTGAAGCTTTCTTT
TRBD2	many	TRBV20-1	TRBJ2-1	CSAGNPGLVGEQFF	TGCAGTGCTGGAAATCCGGGACTAGTCGGGGAGCAGTTCTTC
-	-	TRBV20-1	TRBJ1-6	CSASHGGGNSPLHF	TGCAGTGCTAGTCACGGGGGAGGTAATTCACCCCTCCACTTT
TRBD1	many	TRBV12-3/TRBV12-4	TRBJ1-3	CASSLNRGGNTIYF	TGTGCCAGCAGTTTAAACAGGGGTGGAAACACCATATATTTT
-	many	TRBV5-1	TRBJ2-5	CASSLGSETQYF	TGCGCCAGCAGCTTGGGCAGTGAGACCCAGTACTTC
TRBD2	many	TRBV5-1	TRBJ2-2	CASSLARELDWNTGELFF	TGCGCCAGCAGCTTGGCGCGGGAGTTGGATTGGAACACCGGGGAGCTGTTTTTT
TRBD1	-	TRBV20-1	TRBJ2-5	CSEKDRNQETQYF	TGCAGTGAAAAGGACAGGAACCAAGAGACCCAGTACTTC